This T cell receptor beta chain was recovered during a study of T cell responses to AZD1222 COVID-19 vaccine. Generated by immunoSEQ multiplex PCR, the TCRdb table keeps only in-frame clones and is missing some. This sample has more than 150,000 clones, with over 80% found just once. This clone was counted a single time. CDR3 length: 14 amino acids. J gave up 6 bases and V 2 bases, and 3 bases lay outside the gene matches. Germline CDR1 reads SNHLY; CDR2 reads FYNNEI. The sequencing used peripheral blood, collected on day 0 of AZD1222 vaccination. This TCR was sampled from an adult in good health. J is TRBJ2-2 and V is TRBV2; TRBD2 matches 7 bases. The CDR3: CASSEREVPGELFF. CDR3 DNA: TGTGCCAGCAGTGAACGGGAGGTCCCCGGGGAGCTGTTTTTT.